Listed below are T cell receptor beta chains from one sample, sequenced in a study of T cells after yellow fever vaccination. From the 5' RACE reads, TCRdb called clonotypes with MiXCR, one entry per CDR3 protein. The top ten clones hold about 16% of a sample with under 550,000 distinct CDR3 sequences, 21% of them seen once. Sequencing was performed on PBMCs, taken about 21 days after the first yellow fever vaccination. The receptors were sampled from a man younger than 30 who received the YFV17D yellow fever vaccine. The CDR3 runs from the conserved cysteine through the conserved F or W. The D gene is left open where the match is weak. Expanded clones are given a class, and other clones once, few, many or no size at all.

>TRBV12-5|TRBJ1-5|.|.
TGTGCTAGTGGATCGGGAGGTGGCAATCAGCCCCAGCATTTT
CASGSGGGNQPQHF
>TRBV5-1|TRBJ2-1|many|.
TGCGCCAGCAGCCTCCAAGGCGGAGTCTACAATGAGCAGTTCTTC
CASSLQGGVYNEQFF
>TRBV10-2|TRBJ2-2|.|.
TGCGCCAGCAAAGGGGGTGCTGCAGGGGAGCTGTTTTTT
CASKGGAAGELFF
>TRBV20-1|TRBJ1-2|.|.
TGCAGTGCTAGAGATGCCACGGGGAACTATGGCTACACCTTC
CSARDATGNYGYTF
>TRBV7-3|TRBJ2-5|.|TRBD2
TGTGCCAGCAGCTTAACTAGCGGGGACTTCCAAGAGACCCAGTACTTC
CASSLTSGDFQETQYF
>TRBV20-1|TRBJ2-2|.|.
TGCAGTGCACTTTCGGGGGAGCTGTTTTTT
CSALSGELFF
>TRBV10-2|TRBJ1-1|few|.
TGCGCCAGCAGGATCGGGACGACGCAGACTGAAGCTTTCTTT
CASRIGTTQTEAFF
>TRBV5-6|TRBJ2-1|.|TRBD2
TGTGCCAGCAGCTTGGTCGTTCGGGGGGGAAATGAGCAGTTCTTC
CASSLVVRGGNEQFF
>TRBV29-1|TRBJ1-1|.|.
TGCAGCGTAGTGAAAAGACAGGCGAACACTGAAGCTTTCTTT
CSVVKRQANTEAFF
>TRBV9|TRBJ1-1|.|.
TGTGCCAGCAGCGTAGGACTGAAGGGTGAAGCTTTCTTT
CASSVGLKGEAFF
>TRBV5-5|TRBJ1-2|many|.
TGTGCCAGCAGTTTAGCGGGCGGCTACACCTTC
CASSLAGGYTF
>TRBV7-2|TRBJ2-3|.|.
TGTGCCAGCAGCCTTAGGGGTGTGATCACAGATACGCAGTATTTT
CASSLRGVITDTQYF
>TRBV20-1|TRBJ2-3|.|TRBD2
TGCAGTGCTCGCGGGGGGGGCCTGGGAGATACGCAGTATTTT
CSARGGGLGDTQYF
>TRBV5-1|TRBJ2-2|few|.
TGCGCCAGCAGCCCTTTAACCTCCGGGACGAACACCGGGGAGCTGTTTTTT
CASSPLTSGTNTGELFF
>TRBV6-5|TRBJ1-1|many|TRBD1
TGTGCCAGCAGCTACGACAGGGGTCCGAACACTGAAGCTTTCTTT
CASSYDRGPNTEAFF
>TRBV4-3|TRBJ2-4|few|.
TGCGCCAGCAGCCCCTCTTCCTCCCCTGGGGACATTCAGTACTTC
CASSPSSSPGDIQYF
>TRBV15|TRBJ2-2|few|.
TGTGCCACCAGCAGAGACAGGGTGTCCGGGGAGCTGTTTTTT
CATSRDRVSGELFF
>TRBV5-1|TRBJ2-3|.|.
TGCGCCAGCAGCATCAGCGTGGACACAGATACGCAGTATTTT
CASSISVDTDTQYF
>TRBV23-1|TRBJ2-4|.|.
TGCGCCAGCGACCCCAGGGCAGGGGCCAAAAACATTCAGTACTTC
CASDPRAGAKNIQYF
>TRBV5-5|TRBJ1-1|few|TRBD1
TGTGCCAGCAGCTTGGTCGGAGGGGGCCTGAACACTGAAGCTTTCTTT
CASSLVGGGLNTEAFF
>TRBV4-3|TRBJ2-1|many|TRBD2
TGCGCCAGCAGCCGGACCCCCGGACTAGCGGGGGGTGGCGATGAGCAGTTCTTC
CASSRTPGLAGGGDEQFF
>TRBV3-1|TRBJ1-2|few|TRBD1
TGTGCCAGCAGCCCCCGCGGCAGGGGGCGAGGTGAAGGCTACACCTTC
CASSPRGRGRGEGYTF
>TRBV5-1|TRBJ1-1|many|.
TGCGCCAGCAGCGTTGGACCTCCACTCACTGAAGCTTTCTTT
CASSVGPPLTEAFF
>TRBV4-1|TRBJ2-5|few|TRBD2
TGCGCCAGCAGCCAAGAACTAGCGGGGGGACCCCAAGCGACCCAGTACTTC
CASSQELAGGPQATQYF
>TRBV25-1|TRBJ1-1|.|.
TGTGCCAGCAGTTTCGGGACTCTGGGCACTGAAGCTTTCTTT
CASSFGTLGTEAFF
>TRBV2|TRBJ2-2|.|.
TGTGCCAGCAACCAGGGTGCCGGGGAGCTGTTTTTT
CASNQGAGELFF
>TRBV18|TRBJ2-7|.|.
TGTGCCAGCTCACCACCTTCCAGAGAGCAGTACTTC
CASSPPSREQYF
>TRBV9|TRBJ2-7|.|.
TGTGCCAGCAGCGTAGGACAGGTTGACTCCTACGAGCAGTACTTC
CASSVGQVDSYEQYF
>TRBV5-4|TRBJ1-5|.|TRBD1
TGTGCCAGCAGCAAGGGACAGGGGAATGATCAGCCCCAGCATTTT
CASSKGQGNDQPQHF
>TRBV20-1|TRBJ2-5|.|.
TGCAGTGCTAGAGAAACCGGGACATTCCAAGAGACCCAGTACTTC
CSARETGTFQETQYF
>TRBV29-1|TRBJ1-4|.|TRBD1
TGCAGCGCTGACCCGACAGGGGGGAATGAAAAACTGTTTTTT
CSADPTGGNEKLFF
>TRBV7-9|TRBJ1-5|.|.
TGTGCCAGCAGCTTTGACGGGATGGGCAATCAGCCCCAGCATTTT
CASSFDGMGNQPQHF
>TRBV4-1|TRBJ2-3|few|.
TGCGCCAGCAGCCAATCATTGGATACGCAGTATTTT
CASSQSLDTQYF
>TRBV4-3|TRBJ1-1|.|.
TGCGCCAGCAGCCAAGATCTTGTTAGGGTCACTGAAGCTTTCTTT
CASSQDLVRVTEAFF
>TRBV3-1|TRBJ2-5|few|TRBD1
TGTGCCAGCAGCCAAGGCCGACAGGGGTGGGAGACCCAGTACTTC
CASSQGRQGWETQYF
>TRBV12-3/TRBV12-4|TRBJ2-5|.|TRBD2
TGTGCCAGCACTTATGGCGGGGGGAGTGAGACCCAGTACTTC
CASTYGGGSETQYF
>TRBV7-9|TRBJ2-7|many|.
TGTGCCAGCAGCTTAGGGGCTAGCGTCACCTACGAGCAGTACTTC
CASSLGASVTYEQYF
>TRBV3-1|TRBJ1-1|.|.
TGTGCCAGCAGCCCGGGGGGGCATACTGAAGCTTTCTTT
CASSPGGHTEAFF
>TRBV20-1|TRBJ2-1|.|.
TGCTCCCCGGACAGTAACAATGAGCAGTTCTTC
CSPDSNNEQFF
>TRBV12-5|TRBJ1-1|few|.
TGTGCTAGTGGTTTCCTCGTGGGGGGCCACACTGAAGCTTTCTTT
CASGFLVGGHTEAFF
>TRBV18|TRBJ1-3|few|TRBD1
TGTGCCAGCTCATCGGACAGGGTTGGAAACACCATATATTTT
CASSSDRVGNTIYF
>TRBV7-3|TRBJ2-3|few|TRBD1
TGTGCCAGCAGCTTAACCGCGGACAGGGGGCGGCGTACGCAGTATTTT
CASSLTADRGRRTQYF
>TRBV10-3|TRBJ1-5|.|.
TGTGCCATCAGTGAGAGGCTCAATCAGCCCCAGCATTTT
CAISERLNQPQHF
>TRBV19|TRBJ2-5|few|.
TGTGCCAGTAGTCTCAGCGGCCGGGGGGAGACCCAGTACTTC
CASSLSGRGETQYF
>TRBV20-1|TRBJ2-1|few|TRBD2
TGCAGTGCTCCAGCCCCGGGACTAGCTGGAGATGAGCAGTTCTTC
CSAPAPGLAGDEQFF
>TRBV7-2|TRBJ2-7|few|TRBD2
TGTGCCAGCAGCTTAAGCGGGGGGCCTTCCTACGAGCAGTACTTC
CASSLSGGPSYEQYF
>TRBV12-3/TRBV12-4|TRBJ1-1|few|.
TGTGCCAGCAGTTTGCGAGGAAGTCCAAGACAAGTAGCTTTCTTT
CASSLRGSPRQVAFF
>TRBV7-9|TRBJ1-5|few|TRBD1
TGTGCCAGCAGCCCCTCGGACAGGGTTCCAGGGCAGCCCCAGCATTTT
CASSPSDRVPGQPQHF
>TRBV5-4|TRBJ2-1|.|TRBD1
TGTGCCAGCCTCCGGGACAGGGGTTTCAATGAGCAGTTCTTC
CASLRDRGFNEQFF
>TRBV7-9|TRBJ2-7|few|.
TGTGCCAGCAGCTTGTCTTTGGCAGGGTCGTACGAGCAGTACTTC
CASSLSLAGSYEQYF
>TRBV7-8|TRBJ2-3|few|TRBD2
TGTGCCAGCAGCATGAGCGGGGGGGCACGGGATACGCAGTATTTT
CASSMSGGARDTQYF
>TRBV6-4|TRBJ2-1|.|.
TGTGCCAGCAGTGACTCCTTCAATGAGCAGTTCTTC
CASSDSFNEQFF
>TRBV7-6|TRBJ2-1|.|.
TGTGCCAGCAGCTTGACTATACCGCATGGTGAGCAGTTCTTC
CASSLTIPHGEQFF
>TRBV18|TRBJ1-5|.|TRBD1
TGTGCCAGCCAAGGACAGGCAAATCAGCCCCAGCATTTT
CASQGQANQPQHF
>TRBV6-2/TRBV6-3|TRBJ1-1|.|.
TGTGCCAGCAGCGAGAGCCACCTAAACACTGAAGCTTTCTTT
CASSESHLNTEAFF
>TRBV20-1|TRBJ2-2|.|.
TGCAGTGCTAGAGACGTGTACCCCACCGGGGAGGTGTTTTTT
CSARDVYPTGEVFF
>TRBV20-1|TRBJ2-3|.|.
TGCAGTGCTAGAGATCTCGCGAGGCAGGGGAGGGATACGCAGTATTTT
CSARDLARQGRDTQYF
>TRBV21-1|TRBJ2-3|.|.
TGTGCCAGCAGCAAAGTTTGGGACTCAAGCACAGATACGCAGTATTTT
CASSKVWDSSTDTQYF